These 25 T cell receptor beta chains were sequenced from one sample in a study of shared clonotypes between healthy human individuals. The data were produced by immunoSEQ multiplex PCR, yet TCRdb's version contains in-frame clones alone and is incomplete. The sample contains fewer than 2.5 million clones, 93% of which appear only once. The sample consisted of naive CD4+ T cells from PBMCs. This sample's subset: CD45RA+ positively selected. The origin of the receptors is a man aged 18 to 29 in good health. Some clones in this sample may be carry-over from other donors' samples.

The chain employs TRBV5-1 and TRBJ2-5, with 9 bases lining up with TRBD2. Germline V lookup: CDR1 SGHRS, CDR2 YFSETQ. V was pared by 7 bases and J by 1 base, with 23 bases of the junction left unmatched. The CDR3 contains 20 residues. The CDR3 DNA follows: TGCGCCAGCGCCTACAAAGGGACTAGCCCAAGCCGCGGGACCCAAGAGACCCAGTACTTC. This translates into CASAYKGTSPSRGTQETQYF.

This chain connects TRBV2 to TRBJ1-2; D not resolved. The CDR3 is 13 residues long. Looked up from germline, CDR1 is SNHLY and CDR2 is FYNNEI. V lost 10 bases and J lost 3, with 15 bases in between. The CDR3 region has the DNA TGTGCCATTTACACCGGAAGGGACTATGGCTACACCTTC. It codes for CAIYTGRDYGYTF.

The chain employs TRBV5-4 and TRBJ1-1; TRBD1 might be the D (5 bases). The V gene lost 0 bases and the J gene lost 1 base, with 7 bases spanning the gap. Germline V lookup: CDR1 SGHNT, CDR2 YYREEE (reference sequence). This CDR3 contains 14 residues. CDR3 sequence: CASSLGRENTEAFF. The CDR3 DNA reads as TGTGCCAGCAGCTTGGGCAGGGAGAACACTGAAGCTTTCTTT. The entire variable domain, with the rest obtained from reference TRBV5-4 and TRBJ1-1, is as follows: ETGVTQSPTHLIKTRGQQVTLRCSSQSGHNTVSWYQQALGQGPQFIFQYYREEENGRGNFPPRFSGLQFPNYSSELNVNALELDDSALYLCASSLGRENTEAFFGQGTRLTVV.

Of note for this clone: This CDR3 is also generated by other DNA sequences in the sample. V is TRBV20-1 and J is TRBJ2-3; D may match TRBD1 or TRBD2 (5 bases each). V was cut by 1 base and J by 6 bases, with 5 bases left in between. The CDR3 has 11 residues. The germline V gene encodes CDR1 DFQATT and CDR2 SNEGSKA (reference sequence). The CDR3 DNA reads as TGCAGTGCTAGAGGGGGGGATACGCAGTATTTT. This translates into CSARGGDTQYF.

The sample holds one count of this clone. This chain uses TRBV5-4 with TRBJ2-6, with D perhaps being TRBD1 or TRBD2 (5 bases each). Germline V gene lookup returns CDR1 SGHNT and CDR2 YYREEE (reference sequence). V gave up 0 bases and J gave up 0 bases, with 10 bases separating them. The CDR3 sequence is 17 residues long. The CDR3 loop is CASSLETGRSGANVLTF. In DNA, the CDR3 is TGTGCCAGCAGCTTGGAAACGGGACGCTCTGGGGCCAACGTCCTGACTTTC.

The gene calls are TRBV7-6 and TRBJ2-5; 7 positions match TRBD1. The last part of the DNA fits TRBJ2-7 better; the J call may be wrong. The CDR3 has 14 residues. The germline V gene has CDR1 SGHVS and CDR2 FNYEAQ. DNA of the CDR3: TGTGCCAGCAGCTTAGCAGGGGGCACCTACGAGCAGTACTTC. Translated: CASSLAGGTYEQYF.

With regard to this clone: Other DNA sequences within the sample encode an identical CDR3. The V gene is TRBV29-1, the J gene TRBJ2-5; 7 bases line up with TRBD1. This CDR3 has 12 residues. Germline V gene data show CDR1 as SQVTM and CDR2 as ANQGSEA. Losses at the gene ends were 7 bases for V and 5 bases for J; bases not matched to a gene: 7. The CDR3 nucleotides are TGCAGCGGCAGAACAGGGGAGGAGACCCAGTACTTC. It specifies CSGRTGEETQYF.

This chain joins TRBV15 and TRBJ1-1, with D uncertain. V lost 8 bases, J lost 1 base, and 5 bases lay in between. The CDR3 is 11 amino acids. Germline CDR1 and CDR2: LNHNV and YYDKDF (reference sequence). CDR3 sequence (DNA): TGTGCCACCGGTCGGAACACTGAAGCTTTCTTT. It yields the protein CATGRNTEAFF.

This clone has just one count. As DNA, the CDR3 is TGTGCCAGTAGTATAGATCCTCTCGGGATCGGAGCCAAAAACATTCAGTACTTC. Its translation: CASSIDPLGIGAKNIQYF. The V call is TRBV19, the J call TRBJ2-4, with a tentative D call TRBD2 (5 bases). This CDR3 comprises 18 residues. Germline V lookup: CDR1 LNHDA, CDR2 SQIVND (reference sequence). The V end was cut by 0 bases, the J end by 0 bases, with 15 bases between.

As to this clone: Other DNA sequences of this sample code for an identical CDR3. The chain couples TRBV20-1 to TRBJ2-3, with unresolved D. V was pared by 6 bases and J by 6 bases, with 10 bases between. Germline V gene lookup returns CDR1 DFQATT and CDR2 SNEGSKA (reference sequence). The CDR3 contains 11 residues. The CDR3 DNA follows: TGCAGTGCCCCCTTAGGGGATACGCAGTATTTT. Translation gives CSAPLGDTQYF.

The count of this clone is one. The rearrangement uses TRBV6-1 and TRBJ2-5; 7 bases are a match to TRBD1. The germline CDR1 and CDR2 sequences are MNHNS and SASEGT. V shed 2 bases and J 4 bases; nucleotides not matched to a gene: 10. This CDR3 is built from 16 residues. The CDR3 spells CASSEKVQGHRETQYF. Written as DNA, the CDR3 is TGTGCCAGCAGTGAAAAAGTACAGGGGCATCGAGAGACCCAGTACTTC.

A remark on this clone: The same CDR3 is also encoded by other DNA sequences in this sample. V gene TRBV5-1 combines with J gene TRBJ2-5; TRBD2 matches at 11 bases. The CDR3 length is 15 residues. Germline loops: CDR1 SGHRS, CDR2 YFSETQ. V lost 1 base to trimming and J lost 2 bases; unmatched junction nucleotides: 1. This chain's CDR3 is CASSLTSGGQETQYF. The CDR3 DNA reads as TGCGCCAGCAGCTTGACTAGCGGGGGACAAGAGACCCAGTACTTC.

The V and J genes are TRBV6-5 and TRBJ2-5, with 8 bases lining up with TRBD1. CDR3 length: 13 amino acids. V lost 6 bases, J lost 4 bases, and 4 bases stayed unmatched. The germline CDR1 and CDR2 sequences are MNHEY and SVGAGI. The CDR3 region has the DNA TGTGCCAGCAGCCTCAGGGGGCTAGAGACCCAGTACTTC. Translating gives CASSLRGLETQYF.

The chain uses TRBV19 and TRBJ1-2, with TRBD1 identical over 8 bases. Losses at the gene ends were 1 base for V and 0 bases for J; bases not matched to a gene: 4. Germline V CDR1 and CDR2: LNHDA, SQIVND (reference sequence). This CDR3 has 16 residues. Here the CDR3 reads CASSIGRGLANYGYTF. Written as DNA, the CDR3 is TGTGCCAGTAGTATAGGCAGGGGGCTAGCTAACTATGGCTACACCTTC.

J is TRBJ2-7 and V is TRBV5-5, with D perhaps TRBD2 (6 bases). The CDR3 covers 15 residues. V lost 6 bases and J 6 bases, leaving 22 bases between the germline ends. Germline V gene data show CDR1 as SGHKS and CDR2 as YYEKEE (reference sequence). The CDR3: CASTHAPGLSTEQYF. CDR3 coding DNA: TGTGCCAGCACCCACGCCCCGGGACTCTCCACCGAGCAGTACTTC.

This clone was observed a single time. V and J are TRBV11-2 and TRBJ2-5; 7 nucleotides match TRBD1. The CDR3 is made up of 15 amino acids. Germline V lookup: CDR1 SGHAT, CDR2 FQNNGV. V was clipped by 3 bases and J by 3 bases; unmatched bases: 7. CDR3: CASSLRRDRKETQYF. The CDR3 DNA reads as TGTGCCAGCAGCTTGAGAAGGGACAGAAAAGAGACCCAGTACTTC.

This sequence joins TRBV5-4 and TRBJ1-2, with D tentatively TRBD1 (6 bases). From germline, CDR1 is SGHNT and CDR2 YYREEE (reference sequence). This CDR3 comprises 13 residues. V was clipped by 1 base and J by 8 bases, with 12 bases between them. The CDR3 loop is CASSLMGADGYTF. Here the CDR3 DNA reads TGTGCCAGCAGCTTGATGGGGGCGGACGGCTACACCTTC.

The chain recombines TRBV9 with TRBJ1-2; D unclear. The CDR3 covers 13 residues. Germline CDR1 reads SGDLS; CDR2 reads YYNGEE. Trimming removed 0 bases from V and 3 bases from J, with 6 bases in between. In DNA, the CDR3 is TGTGCCAGCAGCGTAGTAGGGCACTATGGCTACACCTTC. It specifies CASSVVGHYGYTF.

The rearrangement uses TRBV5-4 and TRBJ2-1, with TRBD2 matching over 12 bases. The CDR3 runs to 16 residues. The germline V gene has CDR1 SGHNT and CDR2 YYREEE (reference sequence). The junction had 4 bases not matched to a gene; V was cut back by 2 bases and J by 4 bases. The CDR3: CASSFGGTSGYNEQFF. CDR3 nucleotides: TGTGCCAGCAGCTTCGGGGGGACTAGCGGGTACAATGAGCAGTTCTTC.

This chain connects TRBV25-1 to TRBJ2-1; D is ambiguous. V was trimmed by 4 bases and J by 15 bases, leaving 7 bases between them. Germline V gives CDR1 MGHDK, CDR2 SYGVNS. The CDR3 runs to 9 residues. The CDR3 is CASSGERFF. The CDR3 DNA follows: TGTGCCAGCAGTGGAGAGAGGTTCTTC.

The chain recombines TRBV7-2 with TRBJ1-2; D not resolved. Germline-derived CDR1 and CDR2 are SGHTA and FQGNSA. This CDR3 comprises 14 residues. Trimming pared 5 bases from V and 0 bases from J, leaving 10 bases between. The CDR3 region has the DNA TGTGCCAGCAGCCCAATAGATACTAACTATGGCTACACCTTC. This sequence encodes CASSPIDTNYGYTF.

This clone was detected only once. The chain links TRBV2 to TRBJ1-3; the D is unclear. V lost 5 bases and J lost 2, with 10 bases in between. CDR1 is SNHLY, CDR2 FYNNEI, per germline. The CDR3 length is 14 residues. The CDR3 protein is CASSPNGAGNTIYF. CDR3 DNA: TGTGCCAGCAGTCCCAACGGGGCTGGAAACACCATATATTTT.

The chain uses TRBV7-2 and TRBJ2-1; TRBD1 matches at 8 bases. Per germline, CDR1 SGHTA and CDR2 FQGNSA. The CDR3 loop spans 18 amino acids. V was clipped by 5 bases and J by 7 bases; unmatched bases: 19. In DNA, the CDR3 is TGTGCCAGCAGCCTATGGGCCCAGGGGGCGCGGGATAGTAATGAGCAGTTCTTC. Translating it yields CASSLWAQGARDSNEQFF.

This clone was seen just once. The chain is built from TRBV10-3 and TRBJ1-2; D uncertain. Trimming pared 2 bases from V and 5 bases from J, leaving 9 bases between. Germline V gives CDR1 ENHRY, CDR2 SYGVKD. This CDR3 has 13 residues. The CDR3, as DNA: TGTGCCATCAGTGAGAGGGCCGGGTATGGCTACACCTTC. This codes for CAISERAGYGYTF.

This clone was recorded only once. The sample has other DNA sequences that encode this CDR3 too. CDR3 protein: CASSLDGNYGYTF. The CDR3 DNA reads TGTGCCAGCAGCTTGGACGGAAACTATGGCTACACCTTC. This chain uses TRBV5-4 with TRBJ1-2; D gene unclear. V lost 0 bases and J 2 bases, leaving 5 bases between the germline ends. Germline CDR1 and CDR2: SGHNT and YYREEE (reference sequence). The CDR3 length is 13 residues.